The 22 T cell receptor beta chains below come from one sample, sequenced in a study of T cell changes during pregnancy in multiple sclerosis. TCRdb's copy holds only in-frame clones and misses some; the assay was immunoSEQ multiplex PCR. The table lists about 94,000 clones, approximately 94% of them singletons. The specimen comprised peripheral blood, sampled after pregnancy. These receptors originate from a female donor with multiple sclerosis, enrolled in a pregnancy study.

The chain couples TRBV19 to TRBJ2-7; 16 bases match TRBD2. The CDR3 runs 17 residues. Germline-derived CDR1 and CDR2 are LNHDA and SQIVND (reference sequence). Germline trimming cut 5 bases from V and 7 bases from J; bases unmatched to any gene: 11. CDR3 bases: TGTGCCAGTAGTCCGGGACTAGCGGGAGGGCCTCCAATGGAGCAGTACTTC. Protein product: CASSPGLAGGPPMEQYF.

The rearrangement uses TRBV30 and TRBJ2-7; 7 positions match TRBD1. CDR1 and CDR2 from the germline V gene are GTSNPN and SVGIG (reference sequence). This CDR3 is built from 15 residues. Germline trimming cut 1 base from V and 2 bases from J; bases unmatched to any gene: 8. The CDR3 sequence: CAWSAHRGATYEQYF. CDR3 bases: TGTGCCTGGAGTGCTCACAGGGGCGCCACCTACGAGCAGTACTTC.

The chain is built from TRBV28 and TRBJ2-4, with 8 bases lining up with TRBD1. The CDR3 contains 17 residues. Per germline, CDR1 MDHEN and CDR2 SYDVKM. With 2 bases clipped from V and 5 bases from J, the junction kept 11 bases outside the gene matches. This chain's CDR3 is CASSLVQGGVIENIQYF. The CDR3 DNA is TGTGCCAGCAGTTTAGTACAGGGGGGAGTCATAGAAAACATTCAGTACTTC.

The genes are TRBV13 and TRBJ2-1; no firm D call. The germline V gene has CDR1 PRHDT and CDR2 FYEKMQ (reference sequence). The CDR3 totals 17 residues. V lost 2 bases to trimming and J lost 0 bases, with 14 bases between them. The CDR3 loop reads CASSLKVRSSSYNEQFF. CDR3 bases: TGTGCCAGCAGCTTAAAGGTGCGGTCGAGCTCCTACAATGAGCAGTTCTTC.

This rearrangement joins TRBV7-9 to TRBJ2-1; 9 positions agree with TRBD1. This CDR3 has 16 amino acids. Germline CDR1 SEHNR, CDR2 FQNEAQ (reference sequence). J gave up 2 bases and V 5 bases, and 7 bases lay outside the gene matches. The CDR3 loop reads CASSPPGQGPYNEQFF. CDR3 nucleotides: TGTGCCAGCAGCCCACCGGGACAGGGTCCCTACAATGAGCAGTTCTTC.

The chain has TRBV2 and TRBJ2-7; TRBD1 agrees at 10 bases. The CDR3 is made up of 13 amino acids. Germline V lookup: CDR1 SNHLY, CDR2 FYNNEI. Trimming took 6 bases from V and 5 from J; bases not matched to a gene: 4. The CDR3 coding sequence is TGTGCCAGCAGGGGGACAGGGGAGAACGAGCAGTACTTC. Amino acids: CASRGTGENEQYF.

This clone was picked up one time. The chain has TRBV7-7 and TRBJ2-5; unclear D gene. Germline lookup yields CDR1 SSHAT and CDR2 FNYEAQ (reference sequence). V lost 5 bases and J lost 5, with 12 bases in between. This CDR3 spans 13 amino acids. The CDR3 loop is CASSPDTKETQYF. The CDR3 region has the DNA TGTGCCAGCAGCCCCGACACAAAGGAGACCCAGTACTTC. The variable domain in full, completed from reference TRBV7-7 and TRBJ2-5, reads GAGVSQSPRYKVTKRGQDVTLRCDPISSHATLYWYQQALGQGPEFLTYFNYEAQPDKSGLPSDRFSAERPEGSISTLTIQRTEQRDSAMYRCASSPDTKETQYFGPGTRLLVL.

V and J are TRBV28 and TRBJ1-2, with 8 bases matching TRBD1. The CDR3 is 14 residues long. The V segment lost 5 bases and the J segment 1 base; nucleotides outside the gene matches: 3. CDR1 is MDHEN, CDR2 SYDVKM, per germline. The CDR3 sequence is CASSGQGVNYGYTF. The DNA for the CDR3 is TGTGCCAGCAGTGGACAGGGAGTTAACTATGGCTACACCTTC.

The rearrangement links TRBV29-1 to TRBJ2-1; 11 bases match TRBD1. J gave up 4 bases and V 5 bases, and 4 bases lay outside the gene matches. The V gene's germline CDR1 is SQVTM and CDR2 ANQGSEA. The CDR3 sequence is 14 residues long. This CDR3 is CSVRGDRGYNEQFF. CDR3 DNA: TGCAGCGTTCGGGGGGACAGGGGGTACAATGAGCAGTTCTTC.

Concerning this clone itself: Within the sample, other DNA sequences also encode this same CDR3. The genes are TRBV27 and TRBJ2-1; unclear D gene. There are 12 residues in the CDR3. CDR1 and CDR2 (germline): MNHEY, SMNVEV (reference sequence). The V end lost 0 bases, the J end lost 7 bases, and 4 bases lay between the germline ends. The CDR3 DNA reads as TGTGCCAGCAGTTTATCGCGAAATGAGCAGTTCTTC. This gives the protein CASSLSRNEQFF.

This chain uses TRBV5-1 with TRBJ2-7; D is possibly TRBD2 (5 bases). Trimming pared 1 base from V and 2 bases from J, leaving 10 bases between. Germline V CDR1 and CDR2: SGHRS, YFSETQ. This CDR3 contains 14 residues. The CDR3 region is CASSLKPGTYEQYF. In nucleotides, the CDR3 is TGCGCCAGCAGCTTGAAACCGGGAACCTACGAGCAGTACTTC.

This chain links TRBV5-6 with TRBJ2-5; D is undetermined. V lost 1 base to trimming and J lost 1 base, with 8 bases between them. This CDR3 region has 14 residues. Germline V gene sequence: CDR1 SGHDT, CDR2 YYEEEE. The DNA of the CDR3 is TGTGCCAGCAGCTTGATAAGCGCCCAAGAGACCCAGTACTTC. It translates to CASSLISAQETQYF.

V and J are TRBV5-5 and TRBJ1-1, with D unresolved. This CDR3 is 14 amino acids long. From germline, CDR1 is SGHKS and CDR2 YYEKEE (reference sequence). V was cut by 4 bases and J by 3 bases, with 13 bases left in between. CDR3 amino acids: CASSPLRRDTEAFF. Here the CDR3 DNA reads TGTGCCAGCAGCCCCCTCCGGAGAGACACTGAAGCTTTCTTT.

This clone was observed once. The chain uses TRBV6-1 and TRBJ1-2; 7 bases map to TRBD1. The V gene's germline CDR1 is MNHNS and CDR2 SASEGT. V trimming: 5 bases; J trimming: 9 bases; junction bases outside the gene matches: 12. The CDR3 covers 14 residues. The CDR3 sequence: CASSPNTGDLRYTF. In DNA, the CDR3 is TGTGCCAGCAGTCCTAATACAGGGGATTTGCGCTACACCTTC.

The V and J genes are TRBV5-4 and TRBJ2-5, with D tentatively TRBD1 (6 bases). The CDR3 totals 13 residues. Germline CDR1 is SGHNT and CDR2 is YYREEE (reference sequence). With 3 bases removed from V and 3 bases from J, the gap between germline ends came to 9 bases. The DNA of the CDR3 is TGTGCCAGCAGCTCCTACAGGGAAGAGACCCAGTACTTC. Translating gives CASSSYREETQYF. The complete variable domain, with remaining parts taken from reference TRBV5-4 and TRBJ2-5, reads ETGVTQSPTHLIKTRGQQVTLRCSSQSGHNTVSWYQQALGQGPQFIFQYYREEENGRGNFPPRFSGLQFPNYSSELNVNALELDDSALYLCASSSYREETQYFGPGTRLLVL.

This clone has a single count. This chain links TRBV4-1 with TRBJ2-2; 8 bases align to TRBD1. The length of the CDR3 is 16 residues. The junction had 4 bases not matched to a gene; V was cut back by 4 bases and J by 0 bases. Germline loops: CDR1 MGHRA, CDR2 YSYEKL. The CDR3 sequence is CASSLGQGPNTGELFF. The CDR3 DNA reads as TGCGCCAGCAGCCTTGGACAGGGACCGAACACCGGGGAGCTGTTTTTT.

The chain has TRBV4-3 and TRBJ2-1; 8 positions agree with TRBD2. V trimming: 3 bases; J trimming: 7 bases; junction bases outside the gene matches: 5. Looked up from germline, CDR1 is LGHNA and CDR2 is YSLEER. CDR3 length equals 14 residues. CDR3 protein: CASSQGLELNEQFF. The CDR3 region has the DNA TGCGCCAGCAGCCAGGGACTAGAGTTAAATGAGCAGTTCTTC.

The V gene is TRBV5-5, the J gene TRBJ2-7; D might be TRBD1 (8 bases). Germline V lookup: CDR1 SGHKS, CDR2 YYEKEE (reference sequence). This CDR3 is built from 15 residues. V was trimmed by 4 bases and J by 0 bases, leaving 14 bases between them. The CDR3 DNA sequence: TGTGCCAGCAGCCCCCACAGGGGGGGCTCCTACGAGCAGTACTTC. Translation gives CASSPHRGGSYEQYF.

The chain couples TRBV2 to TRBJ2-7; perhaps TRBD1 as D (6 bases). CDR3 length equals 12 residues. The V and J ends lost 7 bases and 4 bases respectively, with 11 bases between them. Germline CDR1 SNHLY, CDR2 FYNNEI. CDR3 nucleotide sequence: TGTGCCAGCAATGTACAGGGTTACGAGCAGTACTTC. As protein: CASNVQGYEQYF.

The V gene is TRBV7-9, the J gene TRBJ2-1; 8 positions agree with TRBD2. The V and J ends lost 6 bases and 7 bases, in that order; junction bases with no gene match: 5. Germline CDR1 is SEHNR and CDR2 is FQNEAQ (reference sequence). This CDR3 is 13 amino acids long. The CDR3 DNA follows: TGTGCCAGCAGGTCTAGCGGGCCTAATGAGCAGTTCTTC. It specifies CASRSSGPNEQFF.

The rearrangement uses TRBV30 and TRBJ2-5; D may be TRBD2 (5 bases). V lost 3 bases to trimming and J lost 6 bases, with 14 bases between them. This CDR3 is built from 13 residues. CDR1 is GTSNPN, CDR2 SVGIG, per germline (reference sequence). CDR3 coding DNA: TGTGCCTGGAGCTGGGAGAATTGGAAGACCCAGTACTTC. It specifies CAWSWENWKTQYF. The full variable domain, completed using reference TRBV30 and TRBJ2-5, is SQTIHQWPATLVQPVGSPLSLECTVEGTSNPNLYWYRQAAGRGLQLLFYSVGIGQISSEVPQNLSASRPQDRQFILSSKKLLLSDSGFYLCAWSWENWKTQYFGPGTRLLVL.

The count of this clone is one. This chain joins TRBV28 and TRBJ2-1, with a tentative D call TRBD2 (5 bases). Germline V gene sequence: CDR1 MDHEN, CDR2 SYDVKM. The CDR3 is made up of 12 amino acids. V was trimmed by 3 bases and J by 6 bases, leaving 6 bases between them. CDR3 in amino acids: CASSFGVNEQFF. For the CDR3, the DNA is TGTGCCAGCAGTTTCGGGGTCAATGAGCAGTTCTTC. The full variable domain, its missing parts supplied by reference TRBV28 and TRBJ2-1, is DVKVTQSSRYLVKRTGEKVFLECVQDMDHENMFWYRQDPGLGLRLIYFSYDVKMKEKGDIPEGYSVSREKKERFSLILESASTNQTSMYLCASSFGVNEQFFGPGTRLTVL.